The entry below describes one T cell receptor beta chain. Data came from immunoSEQ multiplex PCR; TCRdb stores just in-frame clones and leaves some out. The sample holds tens of thousands of clones, 94% seen once. This specimen belongs to a study of cytomegalovirus exposure and HLA in healthy donors. V dropped 7 bases and J dropped 2; count of bases not matched to a gene: 11. Germline values: CDR1 LNHDA, CDR2 SQIVND (reference sequence). The CDR3 is 17 residues long. The V and J genes are TRBV19 and TRBJ1-5, with 10 bases that match TRBD1. The specimen sequenced was PBMCs. The source of this sequence is a young woman in good health and CMV-seronegative. This chain's CDR3 is CASNHRDRGEGNQPQHF. CDR3 nucleotides: TGTGCCAGTAATCACCGGGACAGGGGAGAGGGCAATCAGCCCCAGCATTTT.